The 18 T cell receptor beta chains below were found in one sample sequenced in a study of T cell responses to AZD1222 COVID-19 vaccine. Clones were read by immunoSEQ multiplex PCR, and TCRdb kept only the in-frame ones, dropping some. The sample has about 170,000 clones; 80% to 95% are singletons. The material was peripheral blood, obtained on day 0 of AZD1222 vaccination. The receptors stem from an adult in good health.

CDR3 nucleotides: TGTGCCAGCAGCCCCCGATGGCCGACCTACGAGCAGTACTTC. It is translated as CASSPRWPTYEQYF. This chain links TRBV3-1 (or the pseudogene TRBV3-2) with TRBJ2-7; D is uncertain. Between the trimmed V and J ends, which lost 4 bases and 2 bases, there was a span of 12 bases. This CDR3 spans 14 amino acids. Germline V CDR1 and CDR2: LGHDT, YNNKEL (reference sequence).

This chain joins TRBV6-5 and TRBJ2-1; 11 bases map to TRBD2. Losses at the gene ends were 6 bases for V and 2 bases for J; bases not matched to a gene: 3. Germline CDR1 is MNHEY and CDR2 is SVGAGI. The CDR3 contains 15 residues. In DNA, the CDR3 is TGTGCCAGCAGGGTACTAGCGGGAGCCTACAATGAGCAGTTCTTC. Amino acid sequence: CASRVLAGAYNEQFF.

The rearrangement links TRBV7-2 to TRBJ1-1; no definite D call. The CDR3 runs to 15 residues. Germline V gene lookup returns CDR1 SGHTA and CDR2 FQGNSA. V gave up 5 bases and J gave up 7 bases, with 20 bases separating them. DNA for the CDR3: TGTGCCAGCAGCACTCCTTTTGTGGCGGTGGGTGAAGCTTTCTTT. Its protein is CASSTPFVAVGEAFF.

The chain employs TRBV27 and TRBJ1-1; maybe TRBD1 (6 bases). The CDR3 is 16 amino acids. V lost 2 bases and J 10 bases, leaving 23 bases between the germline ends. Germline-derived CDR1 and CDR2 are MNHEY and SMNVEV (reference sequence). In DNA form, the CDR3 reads TGTGCCAGCAGTTTAGGCTTGCGGCCGGACGAGGGGGTAGCTTTCTTT. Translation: CASSLGLRPDEGVAFF.

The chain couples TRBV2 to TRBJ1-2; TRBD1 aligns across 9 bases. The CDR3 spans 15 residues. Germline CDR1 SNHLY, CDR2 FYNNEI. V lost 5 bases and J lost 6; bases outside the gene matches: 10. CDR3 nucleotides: TGTGCCAGCAGTACCGACGGACAGGGGAGAAATGGCTACACCTTC. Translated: CASSTDGQGRNGYTF.

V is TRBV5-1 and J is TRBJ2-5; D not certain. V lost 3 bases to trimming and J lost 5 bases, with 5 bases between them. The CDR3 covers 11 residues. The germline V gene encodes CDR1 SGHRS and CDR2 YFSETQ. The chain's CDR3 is CASSYGETQYF. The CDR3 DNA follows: TGCGCCAGCAGCTACGGGGAGACCCAGTACTTC.

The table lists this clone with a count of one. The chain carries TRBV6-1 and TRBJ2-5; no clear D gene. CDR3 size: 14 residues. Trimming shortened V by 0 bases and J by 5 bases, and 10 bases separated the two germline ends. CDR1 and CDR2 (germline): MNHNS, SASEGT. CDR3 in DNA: TGTGCCAGCAGTGAAGCCTGGGGAAGGGAGACCCAGTACTTC. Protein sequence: CASSEAWGRETQYF.

The DNA for the CDR3 is TGTGCCAGCAGACGATCCGGGACAGTTAACACTGAAGCTTTCTTT. The encoded protein is CASRRSGTVNTEAFF. The gene calls are TRBV6-5 and TRBJ1-1; 7 positions agree with TRBD1. This CDR3 contains 15 residues. V trimming: 6 bases; J trimming: 2 bases; junction bases outside the gene matches: 9. The germline gives CDR1 MNHEY, CDR2 SVGAGI.

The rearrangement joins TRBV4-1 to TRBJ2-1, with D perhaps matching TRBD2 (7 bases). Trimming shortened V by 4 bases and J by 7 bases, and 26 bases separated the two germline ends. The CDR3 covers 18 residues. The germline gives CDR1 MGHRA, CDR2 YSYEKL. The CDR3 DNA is TGCGCCAGCAGCCGAGATGCCCGTTTCGGGGGGCAAGGGAATGAGCAGTTCTTC. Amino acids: CASSRDARFGGQGNEQFF.

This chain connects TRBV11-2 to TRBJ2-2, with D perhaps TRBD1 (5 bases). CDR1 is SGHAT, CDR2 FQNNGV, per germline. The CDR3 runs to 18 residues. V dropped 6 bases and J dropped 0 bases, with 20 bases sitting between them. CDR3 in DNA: TGTGCCAGCAGACCTAATTGGGGCAGAGAAACGAACACCGGGGAGCTGTTTTTT. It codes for CASRPNWGRETNTGELFF.

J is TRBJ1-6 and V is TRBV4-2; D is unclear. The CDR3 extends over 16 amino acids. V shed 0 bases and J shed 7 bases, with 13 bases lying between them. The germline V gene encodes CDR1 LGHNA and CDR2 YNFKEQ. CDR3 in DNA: TGTGCCAGCAGCCAAGAAGGTCCGGGAGGAAATTCACCCCTCCACTTT. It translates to CASSQEGPGGNSPLHF.

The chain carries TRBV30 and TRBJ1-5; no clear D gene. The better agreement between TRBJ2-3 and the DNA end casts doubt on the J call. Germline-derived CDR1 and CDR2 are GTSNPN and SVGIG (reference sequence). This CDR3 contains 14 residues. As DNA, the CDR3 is TGTGCCTGGAGTCCTGGGTTTAGCAATCAGCCCCAGTATTTT. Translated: CAWSPGFSNQPQYF.

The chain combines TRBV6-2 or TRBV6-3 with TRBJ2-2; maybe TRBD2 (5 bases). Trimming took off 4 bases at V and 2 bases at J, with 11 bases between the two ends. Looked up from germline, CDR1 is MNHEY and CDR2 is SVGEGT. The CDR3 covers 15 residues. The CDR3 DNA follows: TGTGCCAGCAGTTTACGAGGGCACAACACCGGGGAGCTGTTTTTT. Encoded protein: CASSLRGHNTGELFF.

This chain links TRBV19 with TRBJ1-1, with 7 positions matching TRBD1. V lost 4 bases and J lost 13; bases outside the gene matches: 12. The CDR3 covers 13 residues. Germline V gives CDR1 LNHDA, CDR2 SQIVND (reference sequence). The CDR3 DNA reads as TGTGCCAGTAGTACACAAGACAGGGCCGGAGGTTTCTTT. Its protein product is CASSTQDRAGGFF.

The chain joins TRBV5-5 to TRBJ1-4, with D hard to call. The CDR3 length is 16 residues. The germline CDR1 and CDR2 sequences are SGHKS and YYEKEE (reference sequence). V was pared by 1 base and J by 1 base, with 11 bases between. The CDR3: CASSLRVLVTNEKLFF. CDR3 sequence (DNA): TGTGCCAGCAGCTTGCGGGTGTTAGTAACTAATGAAAAACTGTTTTTT.

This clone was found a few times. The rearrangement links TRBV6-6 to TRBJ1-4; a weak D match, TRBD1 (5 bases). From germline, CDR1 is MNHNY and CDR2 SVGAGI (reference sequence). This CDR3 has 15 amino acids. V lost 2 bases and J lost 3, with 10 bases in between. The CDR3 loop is CASSYGGRANEKLFF. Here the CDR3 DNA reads TGTGCCAGCAGTTACGGGGGGAGGGCTAATGAAAAACTGTTTTTT.

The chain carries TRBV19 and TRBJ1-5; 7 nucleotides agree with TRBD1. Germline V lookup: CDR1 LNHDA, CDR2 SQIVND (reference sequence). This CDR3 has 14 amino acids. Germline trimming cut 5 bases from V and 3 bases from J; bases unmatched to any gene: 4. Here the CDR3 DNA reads TGTGCCAGTAGTCCCGGACAGGACAATCAGCCCCAGCATTTT. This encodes CASSPGQDNQPQHF.

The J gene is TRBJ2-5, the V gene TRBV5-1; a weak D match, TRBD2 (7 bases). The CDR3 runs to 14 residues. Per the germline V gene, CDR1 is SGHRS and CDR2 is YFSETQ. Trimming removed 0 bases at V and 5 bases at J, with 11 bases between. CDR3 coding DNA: TGCGCCAGCAGCTTGGTCGGGGGGCAGGAGACCCAGTACTTC. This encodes CASSLVGGQETQYF.